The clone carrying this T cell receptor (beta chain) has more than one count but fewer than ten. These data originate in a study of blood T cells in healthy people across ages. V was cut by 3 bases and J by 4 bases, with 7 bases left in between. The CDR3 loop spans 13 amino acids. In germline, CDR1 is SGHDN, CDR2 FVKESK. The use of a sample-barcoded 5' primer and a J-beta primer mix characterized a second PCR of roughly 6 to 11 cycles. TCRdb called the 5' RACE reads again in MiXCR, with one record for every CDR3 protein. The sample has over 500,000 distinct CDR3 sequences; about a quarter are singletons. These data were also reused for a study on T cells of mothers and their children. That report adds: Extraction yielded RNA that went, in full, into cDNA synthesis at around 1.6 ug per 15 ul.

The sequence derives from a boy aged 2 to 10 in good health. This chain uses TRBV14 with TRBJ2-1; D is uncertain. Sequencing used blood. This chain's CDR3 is CASSQDPYNEQFF. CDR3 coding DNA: TGTGCCAGCAGCCAGGACCCTTACAATGAGCAGTTCTTC.